The rows below give T cell receptor beta chains drawn from one sample of a study of T cells in pancreatic ductal adenocarcinoma. Data came from immunoSEQ multiplex PCR; TCRdb stores just in-frame clones and leaves some out. Seen here are about 5,000 clones, 68% observed once, and the top ten hold about 15%. The sequenced material came from pancreatic tumor tissue. The receptor set was obtained from a human donor with pancreatic ductal adenocarcinoma. Both conserved end residues are part of each CDR3. The order of the fields is D gene, V gene, J gene, clone size, CDR3 DNA, CDR3 protein. The D gene is left open where the match is weak. The size entry is marked missing in some rows and otherwise reads once, few, many or a size class.

D gene: -
V gene: TRBV7-6
J gene: TRBJ1-2
clone size: few
CDR3 DNA: TGTGCCAGCAGTTCCAGAGACAACCCCACGGACTACACCTTC
CDR3 protein: CASSSRDNPTDYTF

D gene: -
V gene: TRBV7-2
J gene: TRBJ2-7
clone size: -
CDR3 DNA: TGTGCCAGCAGCTTAGAATTCACTAGCTACGAGCAGTACTTC
CDR3 protein: CASSLEFTSYEQYF

D gene: -
V gene: TRBV7-9
J gene: TRBJ2-5
clone size: -
CDR3 DNA: TGTGCCAGCAGCCCACGGGGGCGGGGGCCCCAAGAGACCCAGTACTTC
CDR3 protein: CASSPRGRGPQETQYF

D gene: TRBD2
V gene: TRBV6-6
J gene: TRBJ2-1
clone size: -
CDR3 DNA: TGTGCCAGCAGTTACGGGGGGACTAACAATGAGCAGTTCTTC
CDR3 protein: CASSYGGTNNEQFF

D gene: -
V gene: TRBV28
J gene: TRBJ1-1
clone size: -
CDR3 DNA: TGTGCCAGCAGCCCCAGGGAGAACACTGAAGCTTTCTTT
CDR3 protein: CASSPRENTEAFF

D gene: -
V gene: TRBV5-6
J gene: TRBJ1-4
clone size: -
CDR3 DNA: TGTGCCAGCAGCCCAACTGATACTCACCCCGGACGGGAAAAACTGTTTTTT
CDR3 protein: CASSPTDTHPGREKLFF

D gene: -
V gene: TRBV7-9
J gene: TRBJ2-1
clone size: -
CDR3 DNA: TGTGCCAGCAGCTCCTCCCCCCTAATAGAGCCCTACAATGAGCAGTTCTTC
CDR3 protein: CASSSSPLIEPYNEQFF

D gene: -
V gene: TRBV5-5
J gene: TRBJ1-2
clone size: -
CDR3 DNA: TGTGCCAGCAGCTTGATCGGCCTCAACTATGGCTACACCTTC
CDR3 protein: CASSLIGLNYGYTF

D gene: -
V gene: TRBV5-6
J gene: TRBJ2-3
clone size: -
CDR3 DNA: TGTGCCAGCAGCTTTAGGACTACTGATACGCAGTATTTT
CDR3 protein: CASSFRTTDTQYF

D gene: -
V gene: TRBV11-2
J gene: TRBJ2-7
clone size: -
CDR3 DNA: TGTGCCAGCAGCTTAATTCACAGGCCCCAGCCCGAGCAGTACTTC
CDR3 protein: CASSLIHRPQPEQYF

D gene: -
V gene: TRBV27
J gene: TRBJ1-1
clone size: -
CDR3 DNA: TGTGCCAGCAGTTCCCCGACAGTGAACACTGAAGCTTTCTTT
CDR3 protein: CASSSPTVNTEAFF

D gene: TRBD1
V gene: TRBV10-3
J gene: TRBJ2-7
clone size: -
CDR3 DNA: TGTGCCATAGGGACAGGGGGCGACGGGTACGAGCAGTACTTC
CDR3 protein: CAIGTGGDGYEQYF

D gene: TRBD1
V gene: TRBV19
J gene: TRBJ2-1
clone size: -
CDR3 DNA: TGTGCCAGTAGTATTGGGACAGGGTCGTACAATGAGCAGTTCTTC
CDR3 protein: CASSIGTGSYNEQFF

D gene: -
V gene: TRBV5-6
J gene: TRBJ2-5
clone size: -
CDR3 DNA: TGTGCCAGCAGCTTAGAGGGGACCCAGTACTTC
CDR3 protein: CASSLEGTQYF

D gene: TRBD1
V gene: TRBV30
J gene: TRBJ2-7
clone size: -
CDR3 DNA: TGTGCCTGGAGTCTCCGGGACAGCCAATATTTC
CDR3 protein: CAWSLRDSQYF

D gene: -
V gene: TRBV28
J gene: TRBJ2-2
clone size: -
CDR3 DNA: TGTGCCAGCAGTCTACCCCCGGGGTCCGAAGGCGGGGAGCTGTTTTTT
CDR3 protein: CASSLPPGSEGGELFF

D gene: TRBD1
V gene: TRBV30
J gene: TRBJ1-3
clone size: -
CDR3 DNA: TGTGCCTGGAGTACCGGGACAGCTGGAAACACCATATATTTT
CDR3 protein: CAWSTGTAGNTIYF